This TCR beta chain originates from a study of cytomegalovirus exposure and HLA in healthy donors. Study results and limitations: Serostatus for CMV was the only available immune exposure information. Relative to equally common others, HLA-associated TCR beta chains showed greater clonal expansion in a later analysis.

Trimming removed 5 bases from V and 1 base from J; junction bases left unmatched: 4. The CDR3 spans 15 residues. The V gene's germline CDR1 is SGHNT and CDR2 YENEEA. 13 Jbeta primers and 60 Vbeta primers were used for the PCR. Profiled with immunoSEQ multiplex PCR; TCRdb holds only in-frame clones, not every one. The profile covers fewer than 250,000 clones, with about three quarters appearing a single time and roughly 2.1% taken by the ten largest. Comments on this clone: Its antigen is currently unknown.

This clonotype was obtained from a woman aged 25 to 39 in good health and CMV-seropositive. Sequenced: PBMCs. This chain connects TRBV11-3 to TRBJ2-2, with 7 bases that match TRBD1. This CDR3 is CASSPRTGNTGELFF. The CDR3 coding sequence is TGTGCCAGCAGCCCAAGGACAGGGAACACCGGGGAGCTGTTTTTT.